This T cell receptor (beta chain) was sequenced during a study of blood T cell repertoires in COVID-19. Under the authors' procedure: Reference gene primer amplification in the assay estimated nucleated cell counts. Measured with immunoSEQ multiplex PCR; TCRdb has only the in-frame clones, and not every one. V and J calls plus clone size are reproduced from that table; the DNA served to infer D and trimming. The sample comprises about 45,000 clones, around 90% of which are singletons, and roughly a tenth rests with the top ten. This clone was counted only a few times. Germline values: CDR1 MNHEY, CDR2 SVGAGI. V lost 8 bases and J lost 5, with 16 bases in between. The CDR3 has 13 residues.

This receptor was taken from an elderly woman with active COVID-19. The genes are TRBV6-5 and TRBJ2-7; perhaps TRBD2 as D (6 bases). Sample: peripheral blood. The CDR3 region has the DNA TGTGCCAGCGCGGGGACCGATAAGGACGAGCAGTACTTC. Amino acids: CASAGTDKDEQYF.